This T cell receptor (beta chain) was identified in a study of PD-1 blockade in classical Hodgkin lymphoma. Brentuximab vedotin exposure varied among the patients, all of whom had relapsed after autologous stem cell transplantation. This clone was picked up one time. The target antigen is unknown. The CDR3 has 12 amino acids. The protocol was immunoSEQ multiplex PCR, while the TCRdb copy is restricted to in-frame clones and leaves out a portion. Of approximately 99,000 clones in the sample, 70% to 90% were seen once. Findings and limits, study-wide: Patients who responded completely had about the same baseline diversity as newly diagnosed patients.

This receptor was identified in a human donor with classical Hodgkin lymphoma. V gene TRBV21-1 combines with J gene TRBJ2-1. TRBV21-1 corresponds to a pseudogene. Sample: peripheral blood mononuclear cells (PBMCs), taken before the second cycle of nivolumab. The CDR3 sequence: CASSKEGFQQFF. The CDR3 DNA is TGTGCCAGCAGCAAAGAGGGATTCCAGCAGTTCTTC.